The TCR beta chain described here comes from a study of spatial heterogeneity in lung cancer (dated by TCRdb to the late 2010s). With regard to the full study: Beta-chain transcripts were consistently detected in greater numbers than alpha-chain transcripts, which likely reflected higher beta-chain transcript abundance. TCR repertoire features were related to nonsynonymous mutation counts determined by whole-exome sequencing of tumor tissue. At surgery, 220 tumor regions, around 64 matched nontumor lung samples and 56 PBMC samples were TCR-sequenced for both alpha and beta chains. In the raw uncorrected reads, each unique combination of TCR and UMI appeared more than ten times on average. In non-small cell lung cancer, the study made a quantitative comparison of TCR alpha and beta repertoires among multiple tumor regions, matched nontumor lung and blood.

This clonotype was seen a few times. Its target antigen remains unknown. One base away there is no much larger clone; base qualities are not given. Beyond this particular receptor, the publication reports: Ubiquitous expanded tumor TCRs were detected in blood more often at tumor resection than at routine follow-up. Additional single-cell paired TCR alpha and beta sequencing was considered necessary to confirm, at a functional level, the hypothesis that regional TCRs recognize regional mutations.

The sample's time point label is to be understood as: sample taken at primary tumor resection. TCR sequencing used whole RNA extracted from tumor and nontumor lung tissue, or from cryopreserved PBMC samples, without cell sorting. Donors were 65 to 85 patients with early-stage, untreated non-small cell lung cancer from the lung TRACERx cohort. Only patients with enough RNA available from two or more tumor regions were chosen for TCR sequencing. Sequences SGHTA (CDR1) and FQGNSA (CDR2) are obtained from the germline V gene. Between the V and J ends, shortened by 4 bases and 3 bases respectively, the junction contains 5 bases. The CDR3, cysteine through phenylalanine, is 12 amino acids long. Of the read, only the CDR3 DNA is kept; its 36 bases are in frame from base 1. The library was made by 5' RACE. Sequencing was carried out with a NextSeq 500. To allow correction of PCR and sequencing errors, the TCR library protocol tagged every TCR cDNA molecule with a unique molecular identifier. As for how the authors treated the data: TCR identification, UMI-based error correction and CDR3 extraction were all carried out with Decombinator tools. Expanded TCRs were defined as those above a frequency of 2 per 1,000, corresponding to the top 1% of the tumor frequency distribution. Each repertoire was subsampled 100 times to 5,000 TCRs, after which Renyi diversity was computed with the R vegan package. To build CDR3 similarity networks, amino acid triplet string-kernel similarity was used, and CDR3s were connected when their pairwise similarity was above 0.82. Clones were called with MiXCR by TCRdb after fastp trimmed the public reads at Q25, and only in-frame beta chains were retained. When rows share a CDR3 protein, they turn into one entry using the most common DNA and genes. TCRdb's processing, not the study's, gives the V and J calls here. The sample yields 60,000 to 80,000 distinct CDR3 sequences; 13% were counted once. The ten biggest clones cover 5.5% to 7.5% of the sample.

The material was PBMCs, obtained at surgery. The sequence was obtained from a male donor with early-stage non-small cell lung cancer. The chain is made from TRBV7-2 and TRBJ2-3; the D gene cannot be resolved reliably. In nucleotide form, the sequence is TGTGCCAGCAGCTCCCCTACAGATACGCAGTATTTT. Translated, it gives CASSSPTDTQYF.